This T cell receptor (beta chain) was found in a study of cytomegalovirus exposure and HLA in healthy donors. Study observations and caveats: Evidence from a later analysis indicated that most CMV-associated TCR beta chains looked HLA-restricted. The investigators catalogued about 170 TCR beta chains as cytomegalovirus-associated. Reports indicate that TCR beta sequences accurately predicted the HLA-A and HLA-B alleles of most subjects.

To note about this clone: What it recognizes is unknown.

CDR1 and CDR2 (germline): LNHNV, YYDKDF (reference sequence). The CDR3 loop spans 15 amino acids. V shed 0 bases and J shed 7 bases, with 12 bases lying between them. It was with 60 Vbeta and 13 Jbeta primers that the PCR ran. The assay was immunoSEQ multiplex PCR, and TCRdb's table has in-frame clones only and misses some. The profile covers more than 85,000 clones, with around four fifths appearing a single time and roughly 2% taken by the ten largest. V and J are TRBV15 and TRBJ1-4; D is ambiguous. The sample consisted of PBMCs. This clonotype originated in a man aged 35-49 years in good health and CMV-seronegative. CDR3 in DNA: TGTGCCACCAGCAGAGAAGAGGGAGTTTCTGAAAAACTGTTTTTT. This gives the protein CATSREEGVSEKLFF.